The T cell receptor (beta chain) described here comes from a study of blood T cell repertoires in COVID-19. In the study overall: Samples came from the United States, Italy and Spain, spanning acute and convalescent COVID-19. Sample material is recorded as cDNA or gDNA derived from T cells, B-cell-depleted T cells, or PBMCs.

Profiling relied on immunoSEQ multiplex PCR, and the TCRdb table lists in-frame clones only, not all of them. The sample records about 200,000 clones, 80% to 90% being singletons. Per the germline V gene, CDR1 is MDHEN and CDR2 is SYDVKM. The CDR3 is made up of 15 amino acids. The V end was cut by 4 bases, the J end by 2 bases, with 14 bases between. Sequenced input: peripheral blood. The chain is built from TRBV28 and TRBJ1-2; possible D gene TRBD1, 5 bases. The source of this sequence is a woman older than 75 with acute or convalescent COVID-19. The CDR3 loop reads CASSSVRATNYGYTF. CDR3 DNA sequence: TGTGCCAGCAGTTCGGTCAGGGCTACCAACTATGGCTACACCTTC.